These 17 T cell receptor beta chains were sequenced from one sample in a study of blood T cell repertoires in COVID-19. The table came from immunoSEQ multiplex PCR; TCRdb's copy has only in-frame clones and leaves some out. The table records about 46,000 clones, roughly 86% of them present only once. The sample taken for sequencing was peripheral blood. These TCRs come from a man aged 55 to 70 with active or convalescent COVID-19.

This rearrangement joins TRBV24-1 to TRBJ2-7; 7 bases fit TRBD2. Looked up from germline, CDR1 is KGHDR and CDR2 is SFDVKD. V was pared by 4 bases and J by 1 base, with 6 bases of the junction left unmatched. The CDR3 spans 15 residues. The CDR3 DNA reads TGTGCCACCAGTGACCCCTTGCGGGGGTCCTACGAGCAGTACTTC. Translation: CATSDPLRGSYEQYF.

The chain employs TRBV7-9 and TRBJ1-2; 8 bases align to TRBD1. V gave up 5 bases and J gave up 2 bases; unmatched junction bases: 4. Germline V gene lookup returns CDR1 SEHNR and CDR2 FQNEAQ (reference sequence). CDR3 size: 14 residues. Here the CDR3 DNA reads TGTGCCAGCAGCCCGCCAGGGGGCAACTATGGCTACACCTTC. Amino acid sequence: CASSPPGGNYGYTF.

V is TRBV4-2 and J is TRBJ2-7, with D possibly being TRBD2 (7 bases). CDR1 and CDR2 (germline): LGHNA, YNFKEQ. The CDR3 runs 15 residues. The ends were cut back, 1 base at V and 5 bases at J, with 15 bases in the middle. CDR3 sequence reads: CASSQVSGGANEQYF. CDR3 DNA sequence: TGTGCCAGCAGCCAAGTAAGTGGGGGGGCCAACGAGCAGTACTTC.

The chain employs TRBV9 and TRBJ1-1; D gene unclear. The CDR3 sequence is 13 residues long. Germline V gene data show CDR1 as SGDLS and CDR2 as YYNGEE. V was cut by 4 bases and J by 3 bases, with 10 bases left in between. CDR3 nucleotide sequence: TGTGCCAGCAGCTTGATAGTCGACACTGAAGCTTTCTTT. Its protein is CASSLIVDTEAFF.

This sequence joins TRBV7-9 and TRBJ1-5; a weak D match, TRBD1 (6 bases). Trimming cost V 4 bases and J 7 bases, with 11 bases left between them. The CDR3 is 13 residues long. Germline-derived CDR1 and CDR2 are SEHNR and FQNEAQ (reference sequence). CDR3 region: CASSYRETQPQHF. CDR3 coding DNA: TGTGCCAGCAGCTACAGGGAAACACAGCCCCAGCATTTT.

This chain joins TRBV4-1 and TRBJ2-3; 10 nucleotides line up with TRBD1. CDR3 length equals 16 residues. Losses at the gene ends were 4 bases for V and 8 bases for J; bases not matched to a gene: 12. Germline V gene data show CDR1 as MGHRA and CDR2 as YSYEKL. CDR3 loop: CASSPSSGTGEGTQYF. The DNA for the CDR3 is TGCGCCAGCAGCCCCTCCTCCGGGACAGGGGAGGGTACGCAGTATTTT.

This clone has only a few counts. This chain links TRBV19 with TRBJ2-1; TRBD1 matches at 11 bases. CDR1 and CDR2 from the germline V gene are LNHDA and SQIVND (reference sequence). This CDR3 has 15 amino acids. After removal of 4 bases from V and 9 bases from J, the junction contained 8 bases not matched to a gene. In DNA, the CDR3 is TGTGCCAGTAGTAAGAAGGACAGGGGGCGCGGTGAGCAGTTCTTC. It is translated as CASSKKDRGRGEQFF. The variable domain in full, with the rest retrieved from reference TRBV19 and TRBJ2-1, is DGGITQSPKYLFRKEGQNVTLSCEQNLNHDAMYWYRQDPGQGLRLIYYSQIVNDFQKGDIAEGYSVSREKKESFPLTVTSAQKNPTAFYLCASSKKDRGRGEQFFGPGTRLTVL.

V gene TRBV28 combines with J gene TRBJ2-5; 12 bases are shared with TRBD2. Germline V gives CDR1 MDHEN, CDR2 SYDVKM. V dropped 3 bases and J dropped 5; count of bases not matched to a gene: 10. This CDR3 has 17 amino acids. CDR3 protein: CASSLGLAGPNGETQYF. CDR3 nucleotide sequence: TGTGCCAGCAGTTTGGGACTAGCGGGCCCCAACGGGGAGACCCAGTACTTC.

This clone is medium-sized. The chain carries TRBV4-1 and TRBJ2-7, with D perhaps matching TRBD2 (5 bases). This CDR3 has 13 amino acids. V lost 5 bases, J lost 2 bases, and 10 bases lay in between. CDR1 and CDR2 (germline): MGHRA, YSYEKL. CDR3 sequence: CASSAGFPYEQYF. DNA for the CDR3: TGCGCCAGCAGCGCGGGTTTCCCCTACGAGCAGTACTTC.

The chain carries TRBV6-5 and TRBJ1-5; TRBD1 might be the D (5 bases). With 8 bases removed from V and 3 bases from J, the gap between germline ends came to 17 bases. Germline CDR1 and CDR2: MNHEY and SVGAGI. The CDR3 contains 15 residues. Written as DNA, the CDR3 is TGTGCCAGCTCGGTCGGCCAGGGCCTCAATCAGCCCCAGCATTTT. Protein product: CASSVGQGLNQPQHF.

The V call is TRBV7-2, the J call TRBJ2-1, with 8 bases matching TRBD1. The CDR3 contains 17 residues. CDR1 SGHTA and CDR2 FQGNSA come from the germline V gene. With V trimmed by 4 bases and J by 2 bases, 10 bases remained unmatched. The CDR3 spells CASSYGTGLPAYNEQFF. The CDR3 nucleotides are TGTGCCAGCAGCTACGGGACAGGCCTCCCGGCCTACAATGAGCAGTTCTTC.

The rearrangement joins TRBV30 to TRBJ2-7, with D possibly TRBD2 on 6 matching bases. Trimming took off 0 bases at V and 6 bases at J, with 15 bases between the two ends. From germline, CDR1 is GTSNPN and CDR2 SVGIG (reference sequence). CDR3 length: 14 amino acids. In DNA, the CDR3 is TGTGCCTGGAGTGTCATCGGGGGATTCGGCGAGCAGTACTTC. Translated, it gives CAWSVIGGFGEQYF.

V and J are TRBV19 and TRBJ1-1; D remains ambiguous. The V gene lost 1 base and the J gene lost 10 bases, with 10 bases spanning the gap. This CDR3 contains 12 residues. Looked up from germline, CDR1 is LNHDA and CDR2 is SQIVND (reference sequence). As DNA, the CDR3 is TGTGCCAGTAGTATAGGTGGAGGTGGAGCTTTCTTT. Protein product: CASSIGGGGAFF. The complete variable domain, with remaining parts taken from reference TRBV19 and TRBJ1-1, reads DGGITQSPKYLFRKEGQNVTLSCEQNLNHDAMYWYRQDPGQGLRLIYYSQIVNDFQKGDIAEGYSVSREKKESFPLTVTSAQKNPTAFYLCASSIGGGGAFFGQGTRLTVV.

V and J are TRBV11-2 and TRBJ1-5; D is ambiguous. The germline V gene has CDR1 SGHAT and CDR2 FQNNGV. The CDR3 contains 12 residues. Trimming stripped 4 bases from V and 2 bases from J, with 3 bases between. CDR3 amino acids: CASSSGNQPQHF. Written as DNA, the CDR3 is TGTGCCAGCAGCTCGGGCAATCAGCCCCAGCATTTT.

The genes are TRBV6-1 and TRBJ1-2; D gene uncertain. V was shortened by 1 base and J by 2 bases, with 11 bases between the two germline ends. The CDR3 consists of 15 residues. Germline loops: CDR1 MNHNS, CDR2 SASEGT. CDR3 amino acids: CASSEGWRSNYGYTF. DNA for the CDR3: TGTGCCAGCAGTGAAGGTTGGAGATCAAACTATGGCTACACCTTC.

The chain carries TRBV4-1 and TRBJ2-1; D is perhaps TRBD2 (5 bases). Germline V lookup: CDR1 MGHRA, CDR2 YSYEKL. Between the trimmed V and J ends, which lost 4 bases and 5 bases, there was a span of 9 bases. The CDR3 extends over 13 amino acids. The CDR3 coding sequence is TGCGCCAGCAGCCGACAAGCGGACAATGAGCAGTTCTTC. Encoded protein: CASSRQADNEQFF.

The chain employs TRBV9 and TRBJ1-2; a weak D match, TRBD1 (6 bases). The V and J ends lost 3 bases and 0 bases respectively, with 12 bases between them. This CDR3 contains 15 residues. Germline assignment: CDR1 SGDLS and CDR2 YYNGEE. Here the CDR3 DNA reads TGTGCCAGCAGCGAGACAGGAGTCGCTAACTATGGCTACACCTTC. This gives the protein CASSETGVANYGYTF. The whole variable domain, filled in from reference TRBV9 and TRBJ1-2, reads DSGVTQTPKHLITATGQRVTLRCSPRSGDLSVYWYQQSLDQGLQFLIQYYNGEERAKGNILERFSAQQFPDLHSELNLSSLELGDSALYFCASSETGVANYGYTFGSGTRLTVV.